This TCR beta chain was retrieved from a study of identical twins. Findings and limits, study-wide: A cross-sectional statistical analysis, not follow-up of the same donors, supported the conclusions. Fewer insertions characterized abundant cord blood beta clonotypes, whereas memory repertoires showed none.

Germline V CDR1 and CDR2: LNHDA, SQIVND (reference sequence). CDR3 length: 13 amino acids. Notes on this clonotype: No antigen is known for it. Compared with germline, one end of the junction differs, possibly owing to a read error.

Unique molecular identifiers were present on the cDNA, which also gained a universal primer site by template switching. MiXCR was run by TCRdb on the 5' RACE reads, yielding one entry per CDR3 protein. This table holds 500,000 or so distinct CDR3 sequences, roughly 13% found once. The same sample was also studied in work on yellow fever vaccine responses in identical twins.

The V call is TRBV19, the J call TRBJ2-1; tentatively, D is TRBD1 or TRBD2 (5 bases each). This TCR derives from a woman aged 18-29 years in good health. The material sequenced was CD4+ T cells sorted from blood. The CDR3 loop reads CGSSIRGRNEQFF. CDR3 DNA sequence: TGTGGCAGTAGTATTCGGGGCAGAAATGAGCAGTTCTTC.